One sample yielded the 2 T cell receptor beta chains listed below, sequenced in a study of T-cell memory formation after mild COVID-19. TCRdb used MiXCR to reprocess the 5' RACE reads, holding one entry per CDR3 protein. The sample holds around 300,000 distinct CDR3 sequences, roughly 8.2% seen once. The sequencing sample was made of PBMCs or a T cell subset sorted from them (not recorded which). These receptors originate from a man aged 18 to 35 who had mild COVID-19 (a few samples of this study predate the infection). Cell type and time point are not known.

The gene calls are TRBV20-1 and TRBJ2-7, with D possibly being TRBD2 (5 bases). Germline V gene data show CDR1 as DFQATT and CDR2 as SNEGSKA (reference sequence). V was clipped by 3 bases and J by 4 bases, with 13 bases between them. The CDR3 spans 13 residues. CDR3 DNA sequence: TGCAGTGCTAGTGCGGGCTCTCCTTACGAGCAGTACGTC. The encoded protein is CSASAGSPYEQYV.

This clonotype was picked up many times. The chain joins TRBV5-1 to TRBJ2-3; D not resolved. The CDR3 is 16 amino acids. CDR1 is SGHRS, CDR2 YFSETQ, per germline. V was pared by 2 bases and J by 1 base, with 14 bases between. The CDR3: CASSLWSGLGTDTQYF. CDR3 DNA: TGCGCCAGCAGCTTATGGTCGGGCTTGGGCACAGATACGCAGTATTTT.